This is a list of T cell receptor beta chains from one sample in a study of cytomegalovirus exposure and HLA in healthy donors. Here immunoSEQ multiplex PCR was the method, and the copy in TCRdb shows in-frame clones only, minus some. This sample's clone table lists some 55,000 clones. Sample: PBMCs. The receptors were sampled from a woman between 40 and 50 years old in good health and CMV-seronegative. Each CDR3 is given with its conserved first and last residue. A D gene is named only where the DNA matches it firmly. Clone sizes are given selectively: once, few, many, or a class where the clone is expanded.

v_call	clone_size	d_call	j_call	cdr3_nt	cdr3_aa
TRBV4-1	-	TRBD1	TRBJ1-5	TGCGCCAGCAGCCAAGATGTTCAGGGGGGTCATCAGCCCCAGCATTTT	CASSQDVQGGHQPQHF
TRBV30	-	-	TRBJ1-1	TGTGCCTGGAGTGACTTAAATGCTGAAGCTTCCTTT	CAWSDLNAEASF
TRBV6-1	-	-	TRBJ1-5	TGTGCCAGCAGTGAAGGGGGGGATTATCAGCCCCAGCATTTT	CASSEGGDYQPQHF
TRBV7-2	-	TRBD1	TRBJ1-6	TGTGCCAGCAGCCCCCGACAGGGGAACGGAGTTTCACCCCTCCACTTT	CASSPRQGNGVSPLHF
TRBV20-1	-	-	TRBJ1-1	TGCAGTGCTAGAGCATACACTGAAGCTTTCTTT	CSARAYTEAFF
TRBV5-4	-	-	TRBJ2-1	TGTGCCAGCAGCTTGGATGTTGGAGCGCCCTACAATGAGCAGTTCTTC	CASSLDVGAPYNEQFF
TRBV11-2	-	-	TRBJ2-3	TGTGCCAGCAGCCAGGATCAGGGGCTTGGCACAGATACGCAGTATTTT	CASSQDQGLGTDTQYF
TRBV19	-	-	TRBJ2-1	TGTGCCAGTATCTCACCTAACTACAATGAGCAGTTCTTC	CASISPNYNEQFF
TRBV27	-	TRBD1	TRBJ2-1	TGTGCCAGCAGTTCAGGGACAGGGGGCACGAATGAGCAGTTCTTC	CASSSGTGGTNEQFF
TRBV18	-	TRBD1	TRBJ2-1	TGTGCCAGCTCACCGGGACAGGGGGCCAATGAGCAGTTCTTC	CASSPGQGANEQFF
TRBV7-6	-	-	TRBJ2-5	TGTGCCAGCAGCTTAGGGACGGAGACAGTAGAGACCCAGTACTTC	CASSLGTETVETQYF
TRBV28	-	TRBD2	TRBJ2-3	TGTGCCAGCAGTCCTGGGGGACTAACGGGCACAGATACGCAGTATTTT	CASSPGGLTGTDTQYF
TRBV2	medium-sized	-	TRBJ1-1	TGTGCCAGGGGGGGGCCGGACACTGAAGCTTTCTTT	CARGGPDTEAFF
TRBV5-6	-	TRBD1	TRBJ2-5	TGTGCCAGCAGCTCAGGACAGGCGGCCCGAGAGACCCAGTACTTC	CASSSGQAARETQYF
TRBV5-1	-	TRBD1	TRBJ2-7	TGCGCCAGCAGCTTCGAGGTGGGACAGGGGGCTTACGAGCAGTACTTC	CASSFEVGQGAYEQYF
TRBV4-2	-	-	TRBJ2-1	TGTGCCAGCCGGAATGACAGGTCCTCCAATGAGCAGTTCTTC	CASRNDRSSNEQFF
TRBV7-3	-	TRBD1	TRBJ2-3	TGTGCCAGCAGCTCCCAGGGGGCCACAGATACGCAGTATTTT	CASSSQGATDTQYF
TRBV7-9	-	TRBD1	TRBJ1-1	TGTGCCAGCAGCCCGGGACAGGGAATCACTGAAGCTTTCTTT	CASSPGQGITEAFF
TRBV9	-	-	TRBJ2-3	TGTGCCAGCAGCCCCCACGGGGTTCCCACAGATACGCAGTATTTT	CASSPHGVPTDTQYF
TRBV19	-	-	TRBJ1-2	TGTGCCAGTAGCCTGAATCCAACCGCGGGGGGCTACACCTTC	CASSLNPTAGGYTF
TRBV28	-	TRBD2	TRBJ2-7	TGTGCCACCAGACCGGGACTAGCGGGGACCTACGAGCAGTACTTC	CATRPGLAGTYEQYF
TRBV28	-	-	TRBJ1-5	TGTGCCGGATCCGGGATCGATCAGCCCCAGCATTTT	CAGSGIDQPQHF
TRBV6-5	-	TRBD2	TRBJ2-5	TGTGCCAGCAGTTACTTTGGACTAGCGGGAGCAGAGACCCAGTACTTC	CASSYFGLAGAETQYF
TRBV4-3	-	-	TRBJ2-1	TGCGCCAGCAGCCAAGAAGCAGGGCCGTCTCCCGACAATGAGCAGTTCTTC	CASSQEAGPSPDNEQFF
TRBV18	-	-	TRBJ2-3	TGTGCCAGCTCACCAACCCGGGACATTTTCACAGATACGCAGTATTTT	CASSPTRDIFTDTQYF
TRBV18	-	TRBD2	TRBJ2-1	TGTGCCAGCTCACCTATACTAGCGCAAAACAATGAGCAGTTCTTC	CASSPILAQNNEQFF
TRBV9	-	-	TRBJ1-5	TGTGCCAGCAGCGTAGCTCTTCACAGGGTAAATCAGCCCCAGCATTTT	CASSVALHRVNQPQHF
TRBV7-2	-	TRBD2	TRBJ2-5	TGTGCCAGCAGCTTAGAGGCTAGCGGGGGCTTAAAGACCCAGTACTTC	CASSLEASGGLKTQYF
TRBV5-1	-	TRBD1	TRBJ2-7	TGCGCCAGCAGCCACCTTGGGACAGGAGCCGAAGAGCAGTACTTC	CASSHLGTGAEEQYF
TRBV19	-	-	TRBJ2-1	TGTGCCAGTAGTCCCAGGACTATTTTCCATGAGCAGTTCTTC	CASSPRTIFHEQFF
TRBV10-3	-	TRBD1	TRBJ1-6	TGTGCCATCAGTGACGGACAGGGACCCCTCCACTTT	CAISDGQGPLHF
TRBV6-4	-	-	TRBJ1-2	TGTGCCAGCATCCCTAGATCCCTGGCCAATGGCTACACCTTC	CASIPRSLANGYTF
TRBV6-1	-	-	TRBJ2-7	TGTGCCAGCAATGATGAGGGTTTGGCTAGCGAGCAGTACTTC	CASNDEGLASEQYF
TRBV7-9	-	-	TRBJ1-2	TGTGCCAGCAGCTTCAGCGCGGGGAATGAGGTCTCTGGCTACACCTTC	CASSFSAGNEVSGYTF
TRBV4-3	-	-	TRBJ2-1	TGCGCCAGCAGCCAAGATACGGGAGTCTCCTACAATGAGCAGTTCTTC	CASSQDTGVSYNEQFF
TRBV28	-	TRBD2	TRBJ2-7	TGTGCCAGCATCCAAGAACCGGGACTAGCGGGCTACGAGCAGTACTTC	CASIQEPGLAGYEQYF
TRBV5-1	-	TRBD1	TRBJ1-4	TGCGCCAGCAGCTTGCTAACCGGGACAGAGAATGAAAAACTGTTTTTT	CASSLLTGTENEKLFF
TRBV7-9	-	TRBD2	TRBJ2-5	TGTGCCAGCAGCCCTAGGCAGAGGGGTAGCGGGGGACAAGAGACCCAGTACTTC	CASSPRQRGSGGQETQYF
TRBV30	-	TRBD1	TRBJ1-2	TGTGCCTGGAGTGTAGTACACCCCGGACAGGGAAGGGGCTACACCTTC	CAWSVVHPGQGRGYTF
TRBV4-2	-	TRBD2	TRBJ2-7	TGTGCCAGCAGCCCCCGTCAACGGGAGGTCCACGAGCAGTACTTC	CASSPRQREVHEQYF
TRBV7-9	-	-	TRBJ1-1	TGTGCCAGCAGCTTAGACAGGCTACTCATGAACACTGAAGCTTTCTTT	CASSLDRLLMNTEAFF
TRBV30	-	TRBD2	TRBJ2-3	TGTGCCTGGAGTGGAGGACTAGCGGGGGTGACAGATACGCAGTATTTT	CAWSGGLAGVTDTQYF
TRBV7-9	-	TRBD2	TRBJ2-1	TGTGCTACAGCCCTGGGGGGACTAGCGAATGAGCAGTTCTTC	CATALGGLANEQFF
TRBV7-8	-	TRBD2	TRBJ2-7	TGTGCCAGCAGCTTAGGCGGGACTAGCGGATACGAGCAGTACTTC	CASSLGGTSGYEQYF
TRBV7-6	-	-	TRBJ1-3	TGTGCCAGCAGCTTGGCAGGTGTACATTCCTCTGGAAACACCATATATTTT	CASSLAGVHSSGNTIYF
TRBV18	-	-	TRBJ2-7	TGTGCCAGCTCACCGGGAGACTACTACGAGCAGTACTTC	CASSPGDYYEQYF
TRBV19	-	TRBD2	TRBJ2-1	TGTGCCAGTAGTATCGGTCCTAGCGGGAGGAGATTCGATGAGCAGTTCTTC	CASSIGPSGRRFDEQFF
TRBV19	-	TRBD2	TRBJ2-1	TGTGCCAGTAGTGTTACTAGCGGGGTCTTCAATGAGCAGTTCTTC	CASSVTSGVFNEQFF
TRBV5-1	-	TRBD2	TRBJ2-2	TGCGCCAGCAGCTTGGGACTAGCTGTCGGGGAGCTGTTTTTT	CASSLGLAVGELFF